The entry below describes one T cell receptor (beta chain). The sample belongs to a study of control samples from healthy donors and cancer patients. Assay used: immunoSEQ multiplex PCR; TCRdb lists only in-frame clones, some missing. The profile shows about 130,000 clones, roughly 89% of them singletons. With V trimmed by 4 bases and J by 4 bases, 15 bases remained unmatched. The CDR3 runs to 18 residues. Per germline, CDR1 SGHTA and CDR2 FQGNSA. The J gene is TRBJ2-7, the V gene TRBV7-2; TRBD2 matches at 11 bases. The sample consisted of PBMCs. The receptor was isolated from a man aged 45-65 years with head and neck cancer. CDR3 region: CASSSALRTGTSGYEQYF. For the CDR3, the DNA is TGTGCCAGCAGCTCTGCTCTTCGTACCGGGACTAGCGGTTACGAGCAGTACTTC.